At least ten counts were recorded for the clone carrying this TCR beta chain. Its antigen remains unidentified. The sample is drawn from a study of Graves' ophthalmopathy and Graves' hyperthyroidism. Across the study: Blood was drawn at initial diagnosis, before any treatment.

General study results and limits: Distinction of ophthalmopathy from stable hyperthyroidism by a 13-signature model reached roughly 85% sensitivity and roughly 81% specificity.

The authors amplified TCR beta CDR3 regions from RNA transcripts. In the first round, RT-PCR was carried out with HTBI primers, and a multiplex PCR formed the second round. MiXCR, run by TCRdb on the multiplex PCR reads, gives a single entry per CDR3 protein. The data contain about 500,000 distinct CDR3 sequences, 13% to 15% of them seen just once; the ten biggest clones take up around 9.8%. Clinical symptoms, serum thyroxine, TRAb, thyroid ultrasound and orbital computed tomography were relied on for diagnosis. The germline V and J ends were trimmed by 2 bases and 4 bases, with 17 bases remaining between them. Germline values: CDR1 DFQATT, CDR2 SNEGSKA (reference sequence). The CDR3 contains 15 residues.

Sequenced sample: blood. The sequence derives from a woman aged 25 to 39 with Graves' ophthalmopathy. This rearrangement joins TRBV20-1 to TRBJ2-5, with D perhaps matching TRBD1 or TRBD2 (5 bases each). CDR3 coding DNA: TGCAGTGCTAGAAGCTTCGTGGGGGTTCTAGAGACCCAGTACTTC. It encodes CSARSFVGVLETQYF.